The 31 T cell receptor beta chains below were found in one sample sequenced in a study of shared clonotypes between healthy human individuals. Repertoires were generated with immunoSEQ multiplex PCR, while TCRdb's copy carries only in-frame clones and drops some. The table lists around 2.5 million clones, 93% of them singletons, with 0.36% in the top ten. The specimen sequenced was naive CD4+ T cells from PBMCs. The sample's subset: CD45RA+ positively selected. The receptors shown here come from a young man in good health. Some clones in this sample may be carry-over from other donors' samples.

The genes are TRBV29-1 and TRBJ2-1, with D hard to call. Deletions cut 5 bases from V and 5 bases from J, with 13 bases between. Germline V lookup: CDR1 SQVTM, CDR2 ANQGSEA. The CDR3 sequence is 13 residues long. The CDR3 sequence is CSVSSTIDNEQFF. The CDR3 DNA sequence: TGCAGCGTTAGTTCAACCATTGACAATGAGCAGTTCTTC.

DNA for the CDR3: TGTGCCAGCAGCTTTGGTGCGGACCCCACTCTGTTTTTT. Translated: CASSFGADPTLFF. This sequence joins TRBV5-5 and TRBJ1-4; D gene ambiguous. V was pared by 2 bases and J by 14 bases, with 16 bases between. The CDR3 sequence is 13 residues long. Germline CDR1 SGHKS, CDR2 YYEKEE (reference sequence).

CDR3 amino acids: CASSLGGSWESGANVLTF. DNA of the CDR3: TGTGCCAGCAGCTTAGGCGGCTCCTGGGAATCCGGGGCCAACGTCCTGACTTTC. The chain has TRBV7-2 and TRBJ2-6, with unresolved D. The CDR3 spans 18 residues. The V end was cut by 1 base, the J end by 4 bases, with 17 bases between. Germline values: CDR1 SGHTA, CDR2 FQGNSA. The entire variable domain, with the rest obtained from reference TRBV7-2 and TRBJ2-6, is as follows: GAGVSQSPSNKVTEKGKDVELRCDPISGHTALYWYRQSLGQGLEFLIYFQGNSAPDKSGLPSDRFSAERTGGSVSTLTIQRTQQEDSAVYLCASSLGGSWESGANVLTFGAGSRLTVL.

The chain links TRBV5-8 to TRBJ2-4; unclear D gene. CDR1 and CDR2 (germline): SGHTS, YDEGEE. The CDR3 totals 15 residues. Trimming took 4 bases from V and 5 from J, leaving 16 bases between them. CDR3 residues: CASSRPETRQNIQYF. In nucleotides, the CDR3 is TGTGCCAGCAGCCGACCAGAGACACGCCAAAACATTCAGTACTTC.

The chain combines TRBV9 with TRBJ2-2; D may match TRBD1 or TRBD2 (5 bases each). Per germline, CDR1 SGDLS and CDR2 YYNGEE. V was shortened by 4 bases and J by 4 bases, with 8 bases between the two germline ends. The length of the CDR3 is 13 residues. CDR3 DNA: TGTGCCAGCAGCCCGGGACCCACCGGGGAGCTGTTTTTT. Its protein product is CASSPGPTGELFF.

CDR3 amino acids: CASSQDPARDEQFF. CDR3 nucleotides: TGTGCCAGCAGCCAAGATCCCGCCCGCGATGAGCAGTTCTTC. This chain connects TRBV14 to TRBJ2-1; no reliable D call. V was shortened by 0 bases and J by 8 bases, with 11 bases between the two germline ends. The CDR3 has 14 amino acids. CDR1 SGHDN and CDR2 FVKESK come from the germline V gene.

The rearrangement joins TRBV5-1 to TRBJ2-5; D tentatively fits TRBD1 or TRBD2 (5 bases each). Trimming removed 2 bases at V and 1 base at J, with 12 bases between. Germline values: CDR1 SGHRS, CDR2 YFSETQ. The CDR3 sequence is 15 residues long. This CDR3 reads CASSLLPGPQETQYF. In DNA, the CDR3 is TGCGCCAGCAGCTTACTTCCGGGACCCCAAGAGACCCAGTACTTC.

Details on this clone: Other DNA sequences in the same sample also yield this CDR3. CDR3 residues: CASSPQSNQPQHF. CDR3 nucleotide sequence: TGTGCCAGCTCACCTCAGAGTAATCAGCCCCAGCATTTT. The chain combines TRBV18 with TRBJ1-5; no clear D. Looked up from germline, CDR1 is KGHSH and CDR2 is LQKENI. The CDR3 consists of 13 residues. Trimming shortened V by 3 bases and J by 4 bases, and 7 bases separated the two germline ends.

This clone was detected a few times. The rearrangement uses TRBV7-9 and TRBJ1-1; D is uncertain. V was pared by 0 bases and J by 8 bases, with 10 bases between. The germline gives CDR1 SEHNR, CDR2 FQNEAQ (reference sequence). CDR3 length: 13 residues. CDR3 loop: CASSLAGAPEAFF. In nucleotides, the CDR3 is TGTGCCAGCAGCTTAGCGGGAGCGCCCGAAGCTTTCTTT.

This chain uses TRBV4-2 with TRBJ2-1; 7 nucleotides line up with TRBD2. The V and J ends lost 0 bases and 4 bases, in that order; junction bases with no gene match: 3. This CDR3 has 15 amino acids. Germline loops: CDR1 LGHNA, CDR2 YNFKEQ. The CDR3 DNA reads TGTGCCAGCAGCCAAGAGTCGGGACTATACAATGAGCAGTTCTTC. Encoded protein: CASSQESGLYNEQFF.

A note on this clone: The sample has other DNA sequences that encode this CDR3 too. This chain joins TRBV5-1 and TRBJ2-2, with 10 nucleotides matching TRBD2. Germline-derived CDR1 and CDR2 are SGHRS and YFSETQ. The trim removed 2 bases at V and 0 bases at J, leaving 1 base unmatched. CDR3 size: 16 residues. The CDR3 DNA reads as TGCGCCAGCAGCTTTCTAGCGGGGGCGAACACCGGGGAGCTGTTTTTT. It encodes CASSFLAGANTGELFF. Based on the CDR3 plus reference TRBV5-1 and TRBJ2-2, the full variable domain is KAGVTQTPRYLIKTRGQQVTLSCSPISGHRSVSWYQQTPGQGLQFLFEYFSETQRNKGNFPGRFSGRQFSNSRSEMNVSTLELGDSALYLCASSFLAGANTGELFFGEGSRLTVL.

The V and J genes are TRBV6-1 and TRBJ2-6; a weak D match, TRBD1 (6 bases). Between the trimmed V and J ends, which lost 3 bases and 2 bases, there was a span of 8 bases. This CDR3 spans 15 amino acids. Germline CDR1 reads MNHNS; CDR2 reads SASEGT. The DNA for the CDR3 is TGTGCCAGCAGTGATGGGGGCCCTGGGGCCAACGTCCTGACTTTC. Residues: CASSDGGPGANVLTF.

This chain uses TRBV9 with TRBJ2-6, with D possibly matching TRBD1 (6 bases). The germline CDR1 and CDR2 sequences are SGDLS and YYNGEE. Trimming took 3 bases from V and 2 from J, leaving 9 bases between them. The CDR3 has 15 residues. CDR3: CASSGSGAGANVLTF. DNA for the CDR3: TGTGCCAGCAGCGGATCAGGGGCTGGGGCCAACGTCCTGACTTTC. The full variable domain, rest sourced from reference TRBV9 and TRBJ2-6, is DSGVTQTPKHLITATGQRVTLRCSPRSGDLSVYWYQQSLDQGLQFLIQYYNGEERAKGNILERFSAQQFPDLHSELNLSSLELGDSALYFCASSGSGAGANVLTFGAGSRLTVL.

The chain couples TRBV7-9 to TRBJ2-5; D gene ambiguous. Trimming left V 5 bases short and J 5 bases short, with 18 bases between. The CDR3 runs to 15 residues. Germline CDR1 is SEHNR and CDR2 is FQNEAQ (reference sequence). Here the CDR3 reads CASSPARWDLETQYF. For the CDR3, the DNA is TGTGCCAGCAGCCCCGCCCGGTGGGATCTGGAGACCCAGTACTTC.

In regard to this clone: The sample has other DNA sequences that encode this CDR3 too. The chain carries TRBV7-3 and TRBJ2-1; D gene uncertain. Trimming left V 0 bases short and J 0 bases short, with 9 bases between. Germline values: CDR1 SGHTA, CDR2 FQGTGA. This CDR3 is built from 16 residues. CDR3 protein: CASSLTGGGSYNEQFF. CDR3 in DNA: TGTGCCAGCAGCTTAACGGGCGGTGGCTCCTACAATGAGCAGTTCTTC.

In this sample, this clone turned up once. The V gene is TRBV7-3, the J gene TRBJ2-3; D gene ambiguous. Per germline, CDR1 SGHTA and CDR2 FQGTGA. This CDR3 is 13 amino acids long. Deletions cut 8 bases from V and 3 bases from J, with 12 bases between. CDR3 nucleotides: TGTGCCAGCTCAGTCTCACGAACAGATACGCAGTATTTT. It yields the protein CASSVSRTDTQYF.

J is TRBJ2-3 and V is TRBV12-5; 12 bases fit TRBD2. Germline V lookup: CDR1 LGHNT, CDR2 FRNRAP. V trimming: 6 bases; J trimming: 0 bases; junction bases outside the gene matches: 10. This CDR3 spans 18 amino acids. Here the CDR3 reads CASGAGTSGSISTDTQYF. In DNA, the CDR3 is TGTGCTAGTGGCGCCGGGACTAGCGGGTCCATTAGCACAGATACGCAGTATTTT.

The CDR3 sequence: CASSPRSGANTGELFF. CDR3 in DNA: TGTGCCAGCAGCCCACGAAGCGGAGCGAACACCGGGGAGCTGTTTTTT. The V gene is TRBV7-9, the J gene TRBJ2-2, with D possibly TRBD2 on 5 matching bases. Trimming shortened V by 5 bases and J by 0 bases, and 13 bases separated the two germline ends. This CDR3 has 16 residues. Per the germline V gene, CDR1 is SEHNR and CDR2 is FQNEAQ (reference sequence).

The chain carries TRBV30 and TRBJ2-5; a weak D match, TRBD1 (5 bases). The DNA end lines up better with TRBJ2-7; the J call may be wrong. The germline V gene has CDR1 GTSNPN and CDR2 SVGIG (reference sequence). This CDR3 contains 14 residues. CDR3 DNA sequence: TGTGCCTGGGGCAGGGCATCGGGCTCCTACGAGCAGTACTTC. It is translated as CAWGRASGSYEQYF.

This chain connects TRBV9 to TRBJ2-2, with TRBD2 identical over 8 bases. Germline CDR1 SGDLS, CDR2 YYNGEE. Losses at the gene ends were 5 bases for V and 5 bases for J; bases not matched to a gene: 5. This CDR3 contains 14 residues. This chain's CDR3 is CASRHAGGTGELFF. The CDR3 nucleotides are TGTGCCAGCAGACACGCGGGAGGTACCGGGGAGCTGTTTTTT.

This CDR3 is CASSVGGTSGMAQYF. The CDR3 coding sequence is TGTGCCAGCAGCGTAGGGGGGACTAGCGGGATGGCGCAGTACTTC. This rearrangement joins TRBV9 to TRBJ2-7; TRBD2 matches at 13 bases. The CDR3 sequence is 15 residues long. Germline trimming cut 0 bases from V and 9 bases from J; bases unmatched to any gene: 6. The germline V gene encodes CDR1 SGDLS and CDR2 YYNGEE.

The chain couples TRBV5-1 to TRBJ1-1; D not certain. Trimming cost V 4 bases and J 3 bases, with 10 bases left between them. The CDR3 has 13 amino acids. The germline CDR1 and CDR2 sequences are SGHRS and YFSETQ. Here the CDR3 DNA reads TGCGCCAGCAGCGGGCTTACATACACTGAAGCTTTCTTT. Amino acid sequence: CASSGLTYTEAFF. Filled out from reference TRBV5-1 and TRBJ1-1, the complete variable domain reads KAGVTQTPRYLIKTRGQQVTLSCSPISGHRSVSWYQQTPGQGLQFLFEYFSETQRNKGNFPGRFSGRQFSNSRSEMNVSTLELGDSALYLCASSGLTYTEAFFGQGTRLTVV.

The V call is TRBV18, the J call TRBJ2-7, with D perhaps matching TRBD1 (6 bases). The V end lost 3 bases, the J end lost 3 bases, and 15 bases lay between the germline ends. CDR3 length: 15 residues. Germline assignment: CDR1 KGHSH and CDR2 LQKENI. CDR3 nucleotides: TGTGCCAGCTCACCCACAGGGTCAGGGGTCTACGAGCAGTACTTC. Its protein is CASSPTGSGVYEQYF.

This clone was counted a single time. The chain recombines TRBV7-2 with TRBJ2-2; D gene ambiguous. The CDR3 totals 11 residues. The germline CDR1 and CDR2 sequences are SGHTA and FQGNSA. The V and J ends lost 2 bases and 8 bases respectively, with 3 bases between them. The CDR3 spells CASSLMGELFF. The CDR3 DNA reads TGTGCCAGCAGCTTAATGGGGGAGCTGTTTTTT.

The rearrangement uses TRBV15 and TRBJ2-7, with 13 bases aligning to TRBD2. The CDR3 length is 13 residues. J gave up 11 bases and V 4 bases, and 5 bases lay outside the gene matches. Germline-derived CDR1 and CDR2 are LNHNV and YYDKDF (reference sequence). CDR3 loop: CATSTRLAGGKYF. The CDR3 DNA is TGTGCCACCAGCACCCGACTAGCGGGAGGCAAGTACTTC.

Worth noting for this clone: The same CDR3 also results from other DNA sequences found in this sample. This chain uses TRBV10-3 with TRBJ2-3; TRBD1 matches at 7 bases. V trimming: 2 bases; J trimming: 3 bases; junction bases outside the gene matches: 8. The CDR3 consists of 16 residues. CDR1 ENHRY and CDR2 SYGVKD come from the germline V gene. The DNA for the CDR3 is TGTGCCATCAGTGAGACCAGGACAGGTGGGACAGATACGCAGTATTTT. It specifies CAISETRTGGTDTQYF.

This chain links TRBV28 with TRBJ2-4; TRBD2 aligns across 7 bases. In germline, CDR1 is MDHEN, CDR2 SYDVKM. V lost 2 bases, J lost 3 bases, and 7 bases stayed unmatched. This CDR3 is built from 16 residues. This CDR3 is CASSLKASGRKNIQYF. CDR3 nucleotide sequence: TGTGCCAGCAGTTTAAAGGCTAGCGGACGCAAAAACATTCAGTACTTC.

The chain combines TRBV4-2 with TRBJ1-4; D is possibly TRBD1 (5 bases). The CDR3 is made up of 16 amino acids. The germline CDR1 and CDR2 sequences are LGHNA and YNFKEQ. Trimming pared 1 base from V and 10 bases from J, leaving 19 bases between. Here the CDR3 reads CASSQGQLIVTAKLFF. CDR3 nucleotide sequence: TGTGCCAGCAGCCAAGGACAGCTTATAGTGACTGCAAAACTGTTTTTT.

V is TRBV9 and J is TRBJ1-2; 7 bases are shared with TRBD1. V shed 3 bases, J shed 2 bases, and the junction held 7 bases outside the gene matches. The CDR3 has 15 amino acids. Germline CDR1 SGDLS, CDR2 YYNGEE. The CDR3 here is CASSDRQGDNYGYTF. The CDR3 coding sequence is TGTGCCAGCAGCGACCGACAGGGTGACAACTATGGCTACACCTTC.

The rearrangement uses TRBV6-1 and TRBJ2-2; TRBD2 might be the D (6 bases). The CDR3 contains 15 residues. Germline CDR1 reads MNHNS; CDR2 reads SASEGT. Trimming stripped 2 bases from V and 4 bases from J, with 11 bases between. As DNA, the CDR3 is TGTGCCAGCAGTGAATGGGGGGAATCCACCGGGGAGCTGTTTTTT. It codes for CASSEWGESTGELFF.

This chain uses TRBV28 with TRBJ2-2; 7 bases are a match to TRBD1. V trimming: 5 bases; J trimming: 2 bases; junction bases outside the gene matches: 5. CDR1 MDHEN and CDR2 SYDVKM come from the germline V gene. CDR3 length: 15 residues. CDR3 bases: TGTGCCAGCAGTACAGGGGCGACCAACACCGGGGAGCTGTTTTTT. Its translation is CASSTGATNTGELFF.